A selection of T cell receptor beta chains follows, all from one sample in a study of identifying expanded T cells in peripheral blood. Profiling relied on immunoSEQ multiplex PCR, and the TCRdb table lists in-frame clones only, not all of them. The sample lists approximately 81,000 clones, 84% occurring once. Specimen: blood. Receptor source: a person aged 18-70 years in good health. Both conserved end residues are part of each CDR3. A D gene is named only where the DNA matches it firmly. Size is stated for part of the rows, as once, few or many counts, or as a class when the clone is expanded.

size: -; D: -; J: TRBJ2-2; V: TRBV5-1; DNA: TGCGCCAGCAGTTTGATACCAAACACCGGGGAGCTGTTTTTT; CDR3: CASSLIPNTGELFF
size: -; D: TRBD1; J: TRBJ1-4; V: TRBV7-2; DNA: TGTGCCAGCAGCAAATCGACAGGGGCTGAGGGAACTAATGAAAAACTGTTTTTT; CDR3: CASSKSTGAEGTNEKLFF
size: -; D: -; J: TRBJ2-2; V: TRBV5-4; DNA: TGTGCCAGCAGCAAGCGGGTGGGATTCAACACCGGGGAGCTGTTTTTT; CDR3: CASSKRVGFNTGELFF
size: -; D: TRBD2; J: TRBJ2-5; V: TRBV6-1; DNA: TGTGCCAGCACAAGCGGGAGGGCGTGGGAGACCCAGTACTTC; CDR3: CASTSGRAWETQYF
size: -; D: -; J: TRBJ1-3; V: TRBV5-8; DNA: TGTGCCAGCAGCTTGGTAGGGCCCATTGGAAACACCATATATTTT; CDR3: CASSLVGPIGNTIYF
size: -; D: -; J: TRBJ2-1; V: TRBV7-7; DNA: TGTGCTAGCAGCTTATCGTTCGCGGGTCCCTACAATGAGCAGTTCTTC; CDR3: CASSLSFAGPYNEQFF
size: -; D: TRBD1; J: TRBJ2-3; V: TRBV28; DNA: TGTGCCAGCAGTTCGACAGGGATGATGACAGATACGCAGTATTTT; CDR3: CASSSTGMMTDTQYF
size: -; D: -; J: TRBJ2-2; V: TRBV21-1; DNA: TGTGCCAGCACCTCCGTCCGCAGACAGGAATTCACCGGGGAGCTGTTTTTT; CDR3: CASTSVRRQEFTGELFF
size: -; D: -; J: TRBJ2-2; V: TRBV18; DNA: TGTGCCAGCTCGCCGGGCAGGGGTCTCAACACCGGGGAGCTGTTTTTT; CDR3: CASSPGRGLNTGELFF
size: -; D: -; J: TRBJ2-7; V: TRBV7-2; DNA: TGTGCCAGCAGCTTAGGCAGGGGAGCCTACGAGCAGTACTTC; CDR3: CASSLGRGAYEQYF
size: -; D: TRBD1; J: TRBJ2-1; V: TRBV7-2; DNA: TGTGCCAGCAGCTTCGACAGGGGCAAGGAGAATGAGCAGTTCTTC; CDR3: CASSFDRGKENEQFF
size: -; D: TRBD2; J: TRBJ2-5; V: TRBV6-1; DNA: TGTGCCAGCAGTGCGAATGGACCGATATCCAAGCGGGAGAACCAAGAGACCCAGTACTTC; CDR3: CASSANGPISKRENQETQYF
size: -; D: -; J: TRBJ1-4; V: TRBV7-2; DNA: TGTGCCAGCAGCTTAATGTCCATATCAGGGCGAGAAAAACTGTTTTTT; CDR3: CASSLMSISGREKLFF
size: -; D: -; J: TRBJ1-5; V: TRBV28; DNA: TGTGCCAGCAGGCGGGGGACGGCTCAGCCCCAGCATTTT; CDR3: CASRRGTAQPQHF
size: -; D: -; J: TRBJ2-1; V: TRBV9; DNA: TGTGCCAGCAGCGTAGAAGCGGCTTACTCCTACAATGAGCAGTTCTTC; CDR3: CASSVEAAYSYNEQFF
size: once; D: TRBD2; J: TRBJ2-7; V: TRBV29-1; DNA: TGCAGCGTTGGGGACTACAACTACGAGCAGTACTTC; CDR3: CSVGDYNYEQYF
size: -; D: -; J: TRBJ2-3; V: TRBV10-3; DNA: TGTGCCATCAGTGAGTTCGGGAGCGAGGTGCAGTATTTT; CDR3: CAISEFGSEVQYF
size: -; D: -; J: TRBJ1-2; V: TRBV11-2; DNA: TGTGCCAGCAGCCCATCAGGAGTGTATGGCTACACCTTC; CDR3: CASSPSGVYGYTF
size: -; D: -; J: TRBJ2-7; V: TRBV28; DNA: TGTGCCAGCACCTCCGGACATTCCTACGAGCAGTACTTC; CDR3: CASTSGHSYEQYF
size: -; D: TRBD1; J: TRBJ2-7; V: TRBV27; DNA: TGTGCCAGCAGTTTTAGGGGAACGACAGGGACGGGCTACGAGCAGTACTTC; CDR3: CASSFRGTTGTGYEQYF
size: -; D: TRBD1; J: TRBJ2-7; V: TRBV28; DNA: TGTGCCAGCAGTTCCTGGACAGGGGAACCCTACGAGCAGTACTTC; CDR3: CASSSWTGEPYEQYF
size: -; D: TRBD1; J: TRBJ1-2; V: TRBV29-1; DNA: TGCAGCGTAGCGGGACAGATAAACTATGGCTACACCTTC; CDR3: CSVAGQINYGYTF
size: -; D: -; J: TRBJ2-5; V: TRBV27; DNA: TGTGCCAGCAGTTTAGGGGAGACTAACCGGGAGACCCAGTACTTC; CDR3: CASSLGETNRETQYF
size: -; D: -; J: TRBJ2-3; V: TRBV4-3; DNA: TGCGCCAGCAGCCAAGACCCCTCCACAGATACGCAGTATTTT; CDR3: CASSQDPSTDTQYF
size: -; D: TRBD2; J: TRBJ2-3; V: TRBV6-1; DNA: TGTGCCAGCAGTGGACTAGCGGGAGGGCCAGATACGCAGTATTTT; CDR3: CASSGLAGGPDTQYF
size: -; D: -; J: TRBJ1-2; V: TRBV30; DNA: TGTGCCTGGAGTGTACATCTAATAGGAGTAGTTATGGGCTACACCTTC; CDR3: CAWSVHLIGVVMGYTF
size: -; D: TRBD1; J: TRBJ1-1; V: TRBV28; DNA: TGTGCCAGCAGTTTGTTGCCGAAGACAGGGGGACGGGACACTGAAGCTTTCTTT; CDR3: CASSLLPKTGGRDTEAFF
size: -; D: -; J: TRBJ2-7; V: TRBV27; DNA: TGTGCCAGCAGAAGGGGTCGGGACTACGAGCAGTACTTC; CDR3: CASRRGRDYEQYF
size: -; D: TRBD1; J: TRBJ1-2; V: TRBV30; DNA: TGTGCCTGGAGTGAATTCGGGACAGCCGGCGGGAGCACCTTC; CDR3: CAWSEFGTAGGSTF
size: -; D: -; J: TRBJ1-1; V: TRBV7-3; DNA: TGTGCCAGCAGTTCCCAACAGGGAAACACTGAAGCTTTCTTT; CDR3: CASSSQQGNTEAFF
size: -; D: -; J: TRBJ1-5; V: TRBV7-2; DNA: TGTGCCAGCAGCATAGGCGGGTCCAATCAGCCCCAGCATTTT; CDR3: CASSIGGSNQPQHF
size: -; D: -; J: TRBJ2-7; V: TRBV6-1; DNA: TGTGCCAGCAGTGAGTGGGAGACCTACGAGCAGTACTTC; CDR3: CASSEWETYEQYF
size: once; D: TRBD1; J: TRBJ1-2; V: TRBV7-8; DNA: TGTGCCAGCAGCCGGGACAGGGAAGGCTACACCTTC; CDR3: CASSRDREGYTF
size: -; D: -; J: TRBJ2-2; V: TRBV7-9; DNA: TGTGCCAGCAGCAAACGGACAGCGAACACCGGGGAGCTGTTTTTT; CDR3: CASSKRTANTGELFF
size: -; D: TRBD1; J: TRBJ1-1; V: TRBV4-1; DNA: TGCGCCAGCAGCCAACCGACAGGGTCATCAAACACTGAAGCTTTCTTT; CDR3: CASSQPTGSSNTEAFF
size: -; D: -; J: TRBJ2-3; V: TRBV18; DNA: TGTGCCAGCTCACCAATCATACTAGAAGTTACGCAGTATTTT; CDR3: CASSPIILEVTQYF
size: -; D: TRBD1; J: TRBJ1-1; V: TRBV19; DNA: TGTGCCAGTAGTCATGGGACAGGGGGCGCGACCACTGAAGCTTTCTTT; CDR3: CASSHGTGGATTEAFF
size: -; D: -; J: TRBJ2-1; V: TRBV5-8; DNA: TGTGCCAGCAGCCGGCCGGGGGCTAGCGGCCACAATGAGCAGTTCTTC; CDR3: CASSRPGASGHNEQFF
size: -; D: -; J: TRBJ1-4; V: TRBV18; DNA: TGTGCCAGCTCACCGCTCGCAACTAATGAAAAACTGTTTTTT; CDR3: CASSPLATNEKLFF
size: -; D: -; J: TRBJ2-2; V: TRBV7-9; DNA: TGTGCCAGCAGCCAGGGCACCGGGGAGCTGTTTTTT; CDR3: CASSQGTGELFF
size: -; D: -; J: TRBJ1-1; V: TRBV27; DNA: TGTGCCAGCACACCCGGGGGTGGCACTGAAGCTTTCTTT; CDR3: CASTPGGGTEAFF
size: -; D: -; J: TRBJ1-1; V: TRBV11-3; DNA: TGTGCCAGCAGCCAGGGAGGGGAGGGCACTGAAGCTTTCTTT; CDR3: CASSQGGEGTEAFF
size: -; D: -; J: TRBJ1-1; V: TRBV4-1; DNA: TGCGCCAGCAGCCATCCACGGGGCAAAGCTTTCTTT; CDR3: CASSHPRGKAFF
size: -; D: -; J: TRBJ2-1; V: TRBV7-9; DNA: TGTGCCAGCAGCTTATATTCCGGGCAGGCCTACAATGAGCAGTTCTTC; CDR3: CASSLYSGQAYNEQFF
size: -; D: TRBD2; J: TRBJ2-3; V: TRBV28; DNA: TGTGCCAGCAGTACCCCACTAGCGGGAGAAGATACGCAGTATTTT; CDR3: CASSTPLAGEDTQYF
size: -; D: -; J: TRBJ1-5; V: TRBV28; DNA: TGTGCCAGCCTGGGGGGCAATCAGCCCCAGCATTTT; CDR3: CASLGGNQPQHF
size: -; D: TRBD1; J: TRBJ2-7; V: TRBV9; DNA: TGTGCCAGCAGCCTAGGGACAGGGGCTCTCTACGAGCAGTACTTC; CDR3: CASSLGTGALYEQYF
size: -; D: TRBD1; J: TRBJ1-2; V: TRBV28; DNA: TGTGCCAGCAGGAGGGACAGTCAGCGTGGCTACACCTTC; CDR3: CASRRDSQRGYTF
size: -; D: TRBD2; J: TRBJ2-3; V: TRBV29-1; DNA: TGCAGCGTTGAAGACCCCCTAGCGGGAGGAGGCCGTTTAAGCACAGATACGCAGTATTTT; CDR3: CSVEDPLAGGGRLSTDTQYF
size: few; D: -; J: TRBJ1-5; V: TRBV7-9; DNA: TGTGCCAGCAGCTCGCAACCCGGGCAGCCCCAGCATTTT; CDR3: CASSSQPGQPQHF
size: -; D: -; J: TRBJ2-2; V: TRBV7-2; DNA: TGTGCCAGCACCCCCAGAGGGGGAGGCACCGGGGAGCTGTTTTTT; CDR3: CASTPRGGGTGELFF
size: -; D: TRBD1; J: TRBJ1-5; V: TRBV29-1; DNA: TGCAGCGTCCGACAGGGGGCGGGACAGCCCCAGCATTTT; CDR3: CSVRQGAGQPQHF
size: -; D: -; J: TRBJ1-4; V: TRBV5-4; DNA: TGTGCCAGCAGCTTGAGGTCAGAAAATGAAAAACTGTTTTTT; CDR3: CASSLRSENEKLFF
size: -; D: -; J: TRBJ1-2; V: TRBV21-1; DNA: TGTGCCACCCGACAGGGTAGCGGCTATGGCTACACCTTC; CDR3: CATRQGSGYGYTF
size: -; D: -; J: TRBJ1-5; V: TRBV27; DNA: TGTGCCAGCAAGAGCGGGACACCCGCCGGCAATCAGCCCCAGCATTTT; CDR3: CASKSGTPAGNQPQHF